This paragraph covers one T cell receptor beta chain sequence. Among Cohort 3 donors, those recovered had two negative PCRs, clearance, or symptom resolution. These data are taken from a study of blood T cell repertoires in COVID-19. Only in-frame clones appear in the TCRdb table, and some are missing; sequencing was by immunoSEQ multiplex PCR. The repertoire holds a few hundred thousand clones, approximately 92% seen once, with approximately 17% in the top ten. Germline V gives CDR1 SGHRS, CDR2 YFSETQ. V lost 4 bases and J 4 bases, leaving 6 bases between the germline ends. The CDR3 sequence is 11 residues long.

The chain is built from TRBV5-1 and TRBJ2-7, with D hard to call. Material for sequencing was PBMCs or T cells enriched from blood (not recorded which). This clonotype was obtained from a woman in her twenties or thirties who had recovered from COVID-19. For the CDR3, the DNA is TGCGCCAGCAGCGAAGAGTACGAGCAGTACTTC. It codes for CASSEEYEQYF.